This passage covers 9 T cell receptor beta chains from one sample sequenced in a study of cytomegalovirus exposure and HLA in healthy donors. Vbeta (60) and Jbeta (13) primers were used in the PCR. Profiled with immunoSEQ multiplex PCR; TCRdb holds only in-frame clones, not every one. The sample includes about 150,000 clones, over 65% of them seen just once. The sequenced sample was PBMCs. Receptors originate from a woman in her forties in good health and CMV-seronegative.

As for this clone: Additional DNA sequences in this sample encode the identical CDR3. The chain uses TRBV5-1 and TRBJ1-1; D unresolved. Trimming cost V 0 bases and J 1 base, with 4 bases left between them. This CDR3 is 13 amino acids long. Per germline, CDR1 SGHRS and CDR2 YFSETQ. The CDR3 DNA sequence: TGCGCCAGCAGCTTGGCAGGGAACACTGAAGCTTTCTTT. Translated: CASSLAGNTEAFF.

A few counts support this clone. The chain recombines TRBV10-2 with TRBJ1-5; 8 nucleotides line up with TRBD1. This CDR3 is 14 amino acids long. V lost 6 bases to trimming and J lost 5 bases; unmatched junction nucleotides: 6. Looked up from germline, CDR1 is WSHSY and CDR2 is SAAADI. Here the CDR3 DNA reads TGCGCCAGCAGATCGGACAGGGATGATCAGCCCCAGCATTTT. Protein sequence: CASRSDRDDQPQHF.

The CDR3 loop is CASRQYGQGAEEQYF. CDR3 nucleotide sequence: TGTGCCAGCAGACAGTATGGACAGGGAGCAGAGGAGCAGTACTTC. This chain connects TRBV7-9 to TRBJ2-7; TRBD1 aligns across 8 bases. The CDR3 runs 15 residues. V trimming: 6 bases; J trimming: 7 bases; junction bases outside the gene matches: 14. Germline V CDR1 and CDR2: SEHNR, FQNEAQ (reference sequence).

This clone was counted once. Here the CDR3 DNA reads TGCAGCGCCGCCGGGGGGCGGGGCACAGATACGCAGTATTTT. Its protein is CSAAGGRGTDTQYF. The chain has TRBV29-1 and TRBJ2-3; tentative D call: TRBD2 (7 bases). Trimming removed 7 bases from V and 1 base from J, with 15 bases in between. Germline assignment: CDR1 SQVTM and CDR2 ANQGSEA. This CDR3 has 14 residues.

The chain uses TRBV5-1 and TRBJ1-5, with no clear D. Trimming shortened V by 4 bases and J by 0 bases, and 14 bases separated the two germline ends. Germline loops: CDR1 SGHRS, CDR2 YFSETQ. The CDR3 totals 16 residues. CDR3: CASSPGVGNSNQPQHF. CDR3 DNA sequence: TGCGCCAGCAGCCCCGGGGTAGGGAATAGCAATCAGCCCCAGCATTTT.

This clone was seen more than once but under ten times. This sequence joins TRBV19 and TRBJ1-5; D gene ambiguous. V was clipped by 5 bases and J by 3 bases, with 8 bases between them. The CDR3 length is 13 residues. Looked up from germline, CDR1 is LNHDA and CDR2 is SQIVND (reference sequence). For the CDR3, the DNA is TGTGCCAGTAGTGGGCTGCTCAATCAGCCCCAGCATTTT. Translated: CASSGLLNQPQHF.

Only a few counts were recorded for this clone. The V and J genes are TRBV18 and TRBJ2-3; 9 bases match TRBD2. With 3 bases clipped from V and 1 base from J, the junction kept 5 bases outside the gene matches. Germline V gene sequence: CDR1 KGHSH, CDR2 LQKENI. The CDR3 has 16 amino acids. CDR3 bases: TGTGCCAGCTCACCCAACCCTAGCGGGGGCACAGATACGCAGTATTTT. Translation: CASSPNPSGGTDTQYF.

V gene TRBV29-1 combines with J gene TRBJ1-2; D is unresolved. The germline CDR1 and CDR2 sequences are SQVTM and ANQGSEA. The CDR3 consists of 12 residues. Trimming took 6 bases from V and 0 from J, leaving 8 bases between them. In DNA form, the CDR3 reads TGCAGCGTGCGGAGCTCTAACTATGGCTACACCTTC. Residues: CSVRSSNYGYTF.

The chain employs TRBV19 and TRBJ2-7, with a weak D call TRBD1 (6 bases). The CDR3 sequence is 14 residues long. Germline V gene data show CDR1 as LNHDA and CDR2 as SQIVND (reference sequence). V was cut by 6 bases and J by 2 bases, with 14 bases left in between. DNA of the CDR3: TGTGCCAGTAGCGAAGAGACAGGACCCTACGAGCAGTACTTC. Translation: CASSEETGPYEQYF.